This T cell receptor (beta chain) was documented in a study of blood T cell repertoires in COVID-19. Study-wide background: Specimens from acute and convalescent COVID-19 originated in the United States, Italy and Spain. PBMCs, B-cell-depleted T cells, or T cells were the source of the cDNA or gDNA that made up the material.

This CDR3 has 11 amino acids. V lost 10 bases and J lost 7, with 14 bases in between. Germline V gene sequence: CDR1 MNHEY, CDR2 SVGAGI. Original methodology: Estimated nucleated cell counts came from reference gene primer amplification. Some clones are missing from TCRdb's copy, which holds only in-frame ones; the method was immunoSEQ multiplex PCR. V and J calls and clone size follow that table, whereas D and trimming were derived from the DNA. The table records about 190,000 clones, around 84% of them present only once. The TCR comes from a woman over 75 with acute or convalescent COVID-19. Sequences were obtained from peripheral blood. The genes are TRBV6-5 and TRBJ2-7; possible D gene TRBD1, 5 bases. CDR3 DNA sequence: TGTGCCATCTGGGGCCCGAGAGAGCAGTACTTC. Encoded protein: CAIWGPREQYF.